The 28 T cell receptor beta chains below were found in one sample sequenced in a study of cytomegalovirus exposure and HLA in healthy donors. PCR employed 60 Vbeta and 13 Jbeta primers. Produced via immunoSEQ multiplex PCR; TCRdb's table is partial and in-frame only. The sample comprises approximately 160,000 clones, around 79% of which are singletons, and about 2.6% rests with the top ten. Sequencing was performed on PBMCs. The receptor set was obtained from a woman aged 40-49 years in good health and CMV-seropositive.

The V call is TRBV5-6, the J call TRBJ2-2; 11 bases map to TRBD1. Germline V CDR1 and CDR2: SGHDT, YYEEEE. There are 18 residues in the CDR3. After removal of 5 bases from V and 0 bases from J, the junction contained 9 bases not matched to a gene. CDR3 protein: CASSTGTGGLANTGELFF. DNA for the CDR3: TGTGCCAGCAGTACCGGGACAGGGGGTCTGGCGAACACCGGGGAGCTGTTTTTT.

This clone was seen once. The V call is TRBV5-1, the J call TRBJ2-3; a possible D gene is TRBD2 (6 bases). The CDR3 has 15 amino acids. CDR1 is SGHRS and CDR2 is YFSETQ in the germline V gene. Trimming pared 1 base from V and 5 bases from J, leaving 14 bases between. DNA for the CDR3: TGCGCCAGCAGCTTGTCCGGGAGCCGGGTAGATACGCAGTATTTT. Its translation: CASSLSGSRVDTQYF.

This clone occurred a few times. This chain joins TRBV10-3 and TRBJ1-1, with 9 positions matching TRBD1. The CDR3 spans 13 residues. Losses at the gene ends were 10 bases for V and 2 bases for J; bases not matched to a gene: 5. From germline, CDR1 is ENHRY and CDR2 SYGVKD. This CDR3 reads CATRDRDNTEAFF. CDR3 nucleotides: TGTGCCACCCGGGACAGGGATAACACTGAAGCTTTCTTT.

The chain uses TRBV9 and TRBJ2-6, with TRBD1 as a possible D gene (6 bases). Germline lookup yields CDR1 SGDLS and CDR2 YYNGEE. Between the trimmed V and J ends, which lost 3 bases and 0 bases, there was a span of 19 bases. The CDR3 contains 19 residues. CDR3 in amino acids: CASSAAGEGVGSGANVLTF. In nucleotides, the CDR3 is TGTGCCAGCAGCGCCGCTGGAGAGGGGGTAGGCTCTGGGGCCAACGTCCTGACTTTC.

In its sample, this clone was seen a few times. The V call is TRBV11-3, the J call TRBJ2-1, with TRBD2 identical over 15 bases. Germline lookup yields CDR1 SGHNT and CDR2 YENEEA. The CDR3 consists of 17 residues. V trimming: 1 base; J trimming: 15 bases; junction bases outside the gene matches: 13. The CDR3 sequence: CASSLAGWTSGRAGLFF. In nucleotides, the CDR3 is TGTGCCAGCAGCTTAGCTGGGTGGACTAGCGGGAGGGCCGGCCTGTTCTTC.

The V and J genes are TRBV10-2 and TRBJ2-3; a weak D match, TRBD1 (5 bases). Trimming removed 8 bases from V and 6 bases from J, with 21 bases in between. Germline V gene lookup returns CDR1 WSHSY and CDR2 SAAADI. The CDR3 totals 15 residues. The CDR3 loop is CASGGVGQAADTQYF. CDR3 DNA: TGCGCCAGCGGCGGAGTTGGACAAGCAGCGGATACGCAGTATTTT.

The chain joins TRBV7-8 to TRBJ2-1; weak D call: TRBD2 (6 bases). This CDR3 spans 13 amino acids. CDR1 and CDR2 (germline): SGHVS, FQNEAQ. Trimming pared 1 base from V and 9 bases from J, leaving 10 bases between. The CDR3 is CASSLDLEGEQFF. CDR3 in DNA: TGTGCCAGCAGCTTAGATTTGGAGGGTGAGCAGTTCTTC.

The chain employs TRBV7-9 and TRBJ1-1; perhaps TRBD1 as D (5 bases). The V end lost 1 base, the J end lost 0 bases, and 18 bases lay between the germline ends. The length of the CDR3 is 18 residues. Germline CDR1 reads SEHNR; CDR2 reads FQNEAQ (reference sequence). CDR3 in amino acids: CASSLGRQPNPLNTEAFF. The CDR3 nucleotides read TGTGCCAGCAGCTTAGGGCGACAGCCTAACCCTTTGAACACTGAAGCTTTCTTT.

In its sample, this clone was seen a few times. This chain connects TRBV6-5 to TRBJ2-7; TRBD2 aligns across 12 bases. The CDR3 sequence is 16 residues long. The V and J ends lost 4 bases and 3 bases, in that order; junction bases with no gene match: 7. In germline, CDR1 is MNHEY, CDR2 SVGAGI. The CDR3 sequence is CASSSRLAGDLYEQYF. The CDR3 coding sequence is TGTGCCAGCAGTTCCCGACTAGCGGGGGACCTCTACGAGCAGTACTTC.

Here the CDR3 DNA reads TGTGCCAGCAGTGCAGGACAGGCCTACGAGCAGTACTTC. Its protein product is CASSAGQAYEQYF. The chain has TRBV6-1 and TRBJ2-5; 7 nucleotides align to TRBD1. The DNA end favors TRBJ2-7, so the J call may be wrong. CDR3 size: 13 residues. Germline values: CDR1 MNHNS, CDR2 SASEGT.

The CDR3 region is CASSDTGTSYETQYF. The CDR3 DNA is TGTGCCAGCAGCGATACCGGGACTAGCTACGAGACCCAGTACTTC. The chain joins TRBV6-6 to TRBJ2-5, with TRBD2 matching 9 bases. This CDR3 contains 15 residues. V shed 6 bases and J 5 bases; nucleotides not matched to a gene: 10. CDR1 is MNHNY and CDR2 is SVGAGI in the germline V gene (reference sequence).

V is TRBV6-1 and J is TRBJ2-7; TRBD1 might be the D (6 bases). From germline, CDR1 is MNHNS and CDR2 SASEGT. This CDR3 comprises 16 residues. The ends were cut back, 2 bases at V and 0 bases at J, with 14 bases in the middle. Written as DNA, the CDR3 is TGTGCCAGCAGTGAATCGAGACAGGTCTACTCCTACGAGCAGTACTTC. It codes for CASSESRQVYSYEQYF.

This clone has just one count. This rearrangement joins TRBV7-9 to TRBJ1-6, with 10 positions matching TRBD1. V lost 1 base and J lost 7; bases outside the gene matches: 7. This CDR3 has 17 amino acids. Germline assignment: CDR1 SEHNR and CDR2 FQNEAQ (reference sequence). CDR3 sequence reads: CASSLDRDRGLNSPLHF. The DNA of the CDR3 is TGTGCCAGCAGCTTAGACCGGGACAGGGGCCTCAATTCACCCCTCCACTTT.

The V gene is TRBV6-4, the J gene TRBJ1-1; TRBD1 agrees at 11 bases. Germline loops: CDR1 MRHNA, CDR2 SNTAGT. V was pared by 6 bases and J by 9 bases, with 3 bases of the junction left unmatched. This CDR3 contains 12 residues. The CDR3 sequence: CASSADRGQAFF. DNA for the CDR3: TGTGCCAGCAGCGCGGACAGGGGGCAAGCTTTCTTT.

This clone came up once. The gene calls are TRBV6-6 and TRBJ2-1, with TRBD1 identical over 11 bases. The V gene's germline CDR1 is MNHNY and CDR2 SVGAGI (reference sequence). The CDR3 spans 16 residues. The V and J ends lost 2 bases and 6 bases, in that order; junction bases with no gene match: 6. DNA for the CDR3: TGTGCCAGCAGTTACCCGGGGGGGACAGGGGGCAATGAGCAGTTCTTC. Translation: CASSYPGGTGGNEQFF.

This chain joins TRBV7-9 and TRBJ1-4; 7 bases fit TRBD1. Trimming at V came to 1 base and at J to 8 bases, leaving 19 bases not matched to a gene. Germline assignment: CDR1 SEHNR and CDR2 FQNEAQ (reference sequence). The CDR3 has 19 amino acids. In DNA form, the CDR3 reads TGTGCCAGCAGCTTAGAGGGGGCGCAAGCCAAAGCGGCAAAGGAAAAACTGTTTTTT. Amino acids: CASSLEGAQAKAAKEKLFF.

The chain links TRBV6-5 to TRBJ1-2, with 9 bases matching TRBD1. Germline V lookup: CDR1 MNHEY, CDR2 SVGAGI. The CDR3 contains 15 residues. V dropped 6 bases and J dropped 7; count of bases not matched to a gene: 12. This CDR3 reads CASSPLTGTGLGYTF. The CDR3 nucleotides are TGTGCCAGCAGCCCACTGACCGGGACAGGGCTTGGCTACACCTTC.

V usage is TRBV6-6 and J usage is TRBJ1-3; weak D call: TRBD1 (5 bases). The V end lost 6 bases, the J end lost 0 bases, and 15 bases lay between the germline ends. Germline values: CDR1 MNHNY, CDR2 SVGAGI (reference sequence). The CDR3 spans 16 residues. The CDR3 loop is CASRLPGHSSGNTIYF. In DNA, the CDR3 is TGTGCCAGCAGGTTGCCTGGACATAGCTCTGGAAACACCATATATTTT.

This clone was detected a few times. The V call is TRBV19, the J call TRBJ1-5; no clear D. Germline V gives CDR1 LNHDA, CDR2 SQIVND (reference sequence). CDR3 length: 15 residues. The V and J ends lost 4 bases and 0 bases respectively, with 10 bases between them. CDR3 bases: TGTGCCAGTAGTAAGCAGGTCGCTAGCAATCAGCCCCAGCATTTT. It is translated as CASSKQVASNQPQHF.

The V call is TRBV5-4, the J call TRBJ1-2; TRBD1 aligns across 8 bases. The J segment lost 7 bases and the V segment lost 1 base, leaving 9 bases of the junction unmatched. CDR3 length: 15 residues. CDR1 and CDR2 from the germline V gene are SGHNT and YYREEE (reference sequence). This CDR3 is CASSLSVGQGGGYTF. The DNA for the CDR3 is TGTGCCAGCAGCTTGTCTGTCGGACAGGGTGGTGGCTACACCTTC. Complete variable domain (other parts from reference TRBV5-4 and TRBJ1-2): ETGVTQSPTHLIKTRGQQVTLRCSSQSGHNTVSWYQQALGQGPQFIFQYYREEENGRGNFPPRFSGLQFPNYSSELNVNALELDDSALYLCASSLSVGQGGGYTFGSGTRLTVV.

This clone occurred a few times. V and J are TRBV10-3 and TRBJ1-4; D is unclear. The CDR3 runs 17 residues. Trimming removed 10 bases from V and 3 bases from J, with 24 bases in between. Germline lookup yields CDR1 ENHRY and CDR2 SYGVKD. The CDR3 is CATRHQEGGSANEKLFF. The CDR3 nucleotides are TGTGCCACTCGGCATCAGGAGGGAGGCTCGGCTAATGAAAAACTGTTTTTT.

There are a few counts of this clone. The chain recombines TRBV27 with TRBJ2-5; D is possibly TRBD1 (6 bases). The germline V and J ends were trimmed by 4 bases and 6 bases, with 15 bases remaining between them. Germline V CDR1 and CDR2: MNHEY, SMNVEV (reference sequence). The CDR3 length is 14 residues. The CDR3 protein is CASSSAGARKTQYF. The CDR3 DNA follows: TGTGCCAGCAGTTCCGCAGGGGCTAGAAAGACCCAGTACTTC.

The chain uses TRBV19 and TRBJ2-5; weak D call: TRBD1 (7 bases). Trimming removed 2 bases at V and 4 bases at J, with 14 bases between. Germline values: CDR1 LNHDA, CDR2 SQIVND (reference sequence). CDR3 length: 15 amino acids. The DNA for the CDR3 is TGTGCCAGTAGTATATCTAGACAGGGAGGAGAGACCCAGTACTTC. Translating gives CASSISRQGGETQYF.

This clone came up a few times. The rearrangement links TRBV29-1 to TRBJ2-7; the match to TRBD2 covers 10 bases. The CDR3 is 13 amino acids. V lost 4 bases and J lost 5; bases outside the gene matches: 5. Germline CDR1 reads SQVTM; CDR2 reads ANQGSEA. This CDR3 is CSVGVLAGDEQYF. In DNA form, the CDR3 reads TGCAGCGTTGGGGTCCTAGCGGGAGACGAGCAGTACTTC.

The chain employs TRBV2 and TRBJ1-1, with 8 positions matching TRBD1. CDR1 and CDR2 from the germline V gene are SNHLY and FYNNEI. V lost 7 bases to trimming and J lost 4 bases; unmatched junction nucleotides: 11. The CDR3 runs to 15 residues. The CDR3 region is CASIPGGAETTEAFF. The CDR3 DNA sequence: TGTGCCAGCATTCCAGGGGGCGCAGAGACCACTGAAGCTTTCTTT.

J is TRBJ2-5 and V is TRBV19; 10 bases match TRBD2. V trimming: 5 bases; J trimming: 2 bases; junction bases outside the gene matches: 8. CDR1 and CDR2 (germline): LNHDA, SQIVND (reference sequence). This CDR3 has 16 amino acids. The CDR3: CASSPGQLAGQETQYF. In DNA, the CDR3 is TGTGCCAGTAGTCCGGGACAACTAGCGGGGCAAGAGACCCAGTACTTC.

This chain connects TRBV28 to TRBJ1-2, with D possibly matching TRBD1 (6 bases). The CDR3 is made up of 13 amino acids. Trimming shortened V by 6 bases and J by 2 bases, and 10 bases separated the two germline ends. Germline CDR1 is MDHEN and CDR2 is SYDVKM. CDR3 coding DNA: TGTGCCAGCAGATTTGGACAGAACTATGGCTACACCTTC. It codes for CASRFGQNYGYTF.

This clone was observed once. This sequence joins TRBV4-1 and TRBJ2-7; no clear D. In germline, CDR1 is MGHRA, CDR2 YSYEKL. V shed 6 bases and J shed 0 bases, with 12 bases lying between them. The length of the CDR3 is 14 residues. CDR3 loop: CASSHPGYSYEQYF. In DNA form, the CDR3 reads TGCGCCAGCAGTCATCCAGGTTACTCCTACGAGCAGTACTTC.